The 25 T cell receptor beta chains in this list originate from one sample, sequenced in a study of T cells in tuberculosis. Produced via immunoSEQ multiplex PCR; TCRdb's table is partial and in-frame only. Of approximately 35,000 clones listed, approximately 97% are singletons. What was sequenced was PBMCs. The receptor source for this set is a donor aged 5-35 years with latent tuberculosis or without tuberculosis infection.

The chain has TRBV28 and TRBJ1-5; D remains unclear. CDR1 MDHEN and CDR2 SYDVKM come from the germline V gene. There are 13 residues in the CDR3. Trimming shortened V by 3 bases and J by 6 bases, and 9 bases separated the two germline ends. CDR3 nucleotides: TGTGCCAGCAGTTTTCTCTCAGGTCAGCCCCAGCATTTT. Translation: CASSFLSGQPQHF. Full variable domain (rest looked up from reference TRBV28 and TRBJ1-5): DVKVTQSSRYLVKRTGEKVFLECVQDMDHENMFWYRQDPGLGLRLIYFSYDVKMKEKGDIPEGYSVSREKKERFSLILESASTNQTSMYLCASSFLSGQPQHFGDGTRLSIL.

The V and J genes are TRBV30 and TRBJ1-3; D gene unclear. V was trimmed by 6 bases and J by 0 bases, leaving 15 bases between them. Per the germline V gene, CDR1 is GTSNPN and CDR2 is SVGIG (reference sequence). CDR3 length: 15 residues. CDR3 in DNA: TGTGCCTGTTCCGCAGGATCTTCCTCTGGAAACACCATATATTTT. The encoded protein is CACSAGSSSGNTIYF.

The J gene is TRBJ2-3, the V gene TRBV11-1; weak D call: TRBD2 (6 bases). The CDR3 runs 14 residues. V lost 7 bases and J lost 2, with 13 bases in between. Germline V CDR1 and CDR2: SGHAT, FQDESV (reference sequence). In DNA form, the CDR3 reads TGTGCCAGCACCCCGGGGACTCCCACAGATACGCAGTATTTT. Residues: CASTPGTPTDTQYF.

The chain recombines TRBV5-1 with TRBJ1-2; tentative D call: TRBD1 (6 bases). The length of the CDR3 is 15 residues. V lost 0 bases and J lost 3, with 12 bases in between. CDR1 SGHRS and CDR2 YFSETQ come from the germline V gene. The CDR3 spells CASSLGTAPDYGYTF. Written as DNA, the CDR3 is TGCGCCAGCAGCTTGGGGACAGCTCCGGACTATGGCTACACCTTC.

The CDR3 loop reads CASSVDGSFVYEQYF. The CDR3 DNA is TGTGCCAGCAGCGTAGACGGTTCGTTTGTGTACGAGCAGTACTTC. The V gene is TRBV9, the J gene TRBJ2-7; the D is unclear. The CDR3 consists of 15 residues. Deletions cut 0 bases from V and 4 bases from J, with 14 bases between. Germline V lookup: CDR1 SGDLS, CDR2 YYNGEE.

This clone appeared once. V is TRBV2 and J is TRBJ1-1, with D perhaps matching TRBD1 (6 bases). Germline CDR1 reads SNHLY; CDR2 reads FYNNEI. This CDR3 is built from 15 residues. The germline V and J ends were trimmed by 9 bases and 0 bases, with 17 bases remaining between them. The CDR3 nucleotides read TGTGCCAGGGGTAGCTGGGGGCAGATGAACACTGAAGCTTTCTTT. As protein: CARGSWGQMNTEAFF.

The V gene is TRBV4-2, the J gene TRBJ2-3; the match to TRBD1 covers 7 bases. The CDR3 covers 16 residues. CDR1 is LGHNA, CDR2 YNFKEQ, per germline. Trimming cost V 0 bases and J 4 bases; bases outside gene matches: 7. As DNA, the CDR3 is TGTGCCAGCAGCCAAGATATGGGGCAGGGGGCAGATACGCAGTATTTT. Translated: CASSQDMGQGADTQYF.

This clone was recorded only once. This sequence joins TRBV5-6 and TRBJ2-1; 7 bases match TRBD2. CDR3 size: 13 residues. Germline-derived CDR1 and CDR2 are SGHDT and YYEEEE. Losses at the gene ends were 3 bases for V and 8 bases for J; bases not matched to a gene: 5. The CDR3 is CASSSRGEDEQFF. CDR3 nucleotides: TGTGCCAGCAGCTCCCGGGGGGAGGATGAGCAGTTCTTC.

The genes are TRBV25-1 and TRBJ1-2, with 10 positions matching TRBD1. Germline V gene lookup returns CDR1 MGHDK and CDR2 SYGVNS. V lost 6 bases and J lost 8; bases outside the gene matches: 6. The CDR3 is 13 amino acids. As DNA, the CDR3 is TGTGCCAGCAGAAGACAGGGGGCGGAAGGCTACACCTTC. Translated, it gives CASRRQGAEGYTF.

The chain combines TRBV28 with TRBJ1-4; TRBD1 matches 9 bases. J lost 6 bases, V lost 8 bases, and 10 bases had no gene match. The CDR3 extends over 15 amino acids. Germline V CDR1 and CDR2: MDHEN, SYDVKM. The CDR3 reads CASGRGDRADEKLFF. DNA for the CDR3: TGTGCCAGCGGCAGGGGGGACAGGGCAGATGAAAAACTGTTTTTT.

This clone was seen just once. The chain uses TRBV25-1 and TRBJ2-3, with TRBD2 identical over 9 bases. The V segment lost 7 bases and the J segment 3 bases; nucleotides outside the gene matches: 8. Germline V gives CDR1 MGHDK, CDR2 SYGVNS. The CDR3 contains 15 residues. The CDR3 region is CASTGGGAPTDTQYF. DNA of the CDR3: TGTGCCAGCACCGGCGGGGGGGCGCCAACAGATACGCAGTATTTT.

The genes are TRBV28 and TRBJ1-2; TRBD1 might be the D (5 bases). V lost 6 bases and J lost 6, with 14 bases in between. CDR1 and CDR2 from the germline V gene are MDHEN and SYDVKM. The CDR3 length is 13 residues. CDR3 in DNA: TGTGCCAGCAGGTCGCGGAGGGACGATGGCTACACCTTC. This codes for CASRSRRDDGYTF.

V usage is TRBV2 and J usage is TRBJ2-3; no reliable D call. This CDR3 is 14 amino acids long. Germline V lookup: CDR1 SNHLY, CDR2 FYNNEI. Trimming removed 10 bases from V and 0 bases from J, with 14 bases in between. CDR3: CATRTMTSTDTQYF. DNA of the CDR3: TGTGCCACACGTACGATGACTAGCACAGATACGCAGTATTTT.

V usage is TRBV28 and J usage is TRBJ1-2; 8 bases fit TRBD1. CDR3 length: 14 residues. Germline V gene sequence: CDR1 MDHEN, CDR2 SYDVKM. V lost 4 bases to trimming and J lost 0 bases; unmatched junction nucleotides: 1. The CDR3 sequence is CASSSGQANYGYTF. CDR3 DNA sequence: TGTGCCAGCAGTTCGGGACAGGCTAACTATGGCTACACCTTC.

In this sample, this clone turned up once. The chain carries TRBV27 and TRBJ1-5; TRBD1 might be the D (5 bases). Germline-derived CDR1 and CDR2 are MNHEY and SMNVEV (reference sequence). The CDR3 is made up of 10 amino acids. Trimming took off 7 bases at V and 15 bases at J, with 13 bases between the two ends. The CDR3 sequence: CASTMGGWHF. For the CDR3, the DNA is TGTGCCAGCACAATGGGGGGTTGGCATTTT.

J is TRBJ2-3 and V is TRBV18, with D perhaps TRBD1 (6 bases). There are 16 residues in the CDR3. Germline loops: CDR1 KGHSH, CDR2 LQKENI. Trimming removed 1 base from V and 1 base from J, with 12 bases in between. In DNA, the CDR3 is TGTGCCAGCTCACCACTAAGTCGACAGGGCACAGATACGCAGTATTTT. Translated: CASSPLSRQGTDTQYF.

CDR3 region: CASSFRRTGLDGNYGYTF. The CDR3 DNA is TGCGCCAGCAGCTTCCGGAGGACAGGGCTGGATGGAAACTATGGCTACACCTTC. This rearrangement joins TRBV5-1 to TRBJ1-2; 8 bases are a match to TRBD1. CDR1 is SGHRS, CDR2 YFSETQ, per germline. Trimming at V came to 2 bases and at J to 2 bases, leaving 14 bases not matched to a gene. The CDR3 totals 18 residues.

The chain combines TRBV5-4 with TRBJ1-4; D might be TRBD1 (6 bases). The CDR3 is 15 residues long. The germline gives CDR1 SGHNT, CDR2 YYREEE (reference sequence). V was trimmed by 2 bases and J by 7 bases, leaving 15 bases between them. The CDR3 sequence: CASSFRGAGGEKLFF. The CDR3, as DNA: TGTGCCAGCAGCTTCCGGGGGGCGGGAGGTGAAAAACTGTTTTTT. Full variable domain (remainder filled in from reference TRBV5-4 and TRBJ1-4): ETGVTQSPTHLIKTRGQQVTLRCSSQSGHNTVSWYQQALGQGPQFIFQYYREEENGRGNFPPRFSGLQFPNYSSELNVNALELDDSALYLCASSFRGAGGEKLFFGSGTQLSVL.

The chain employs TRBV25-1 and TRBJ2-3; possible D gene TRBD1, 6 bases. V was trimmed by 3 bases and J by 0 bases, leaving 10 bases between them. The CDR3 extends over 15 amino acids. From germline, CDR1 is MGHDK and CDR2 SYGVNS. The CDR3 spells CASSEGQGSTDTQYF. DNA of the CDR3: TGTGCCAGCAGTGAGGGACAAGGGAGCACAGATACGCAGTATTTT.

This chain connects TRBV5-1 to TRBJ2-2; D is ambiguous. The CDR3 extends over 14 amino acids. V was trimmed by 1 base and J by 1 base, leaving 5 bases between them. Per the germline V gene, CDR1 is SGHRS and CDR2 is YFSETQ. The CDR3 region has the DNA TGCGCCAGCAGCTTGTCAGGGAACACCGGGGAGCTGTTTTTT. As protein: CASSLSGNTGELFF.

This clone was detected only once. This chain joins TRBV27 and TRBJ1-5; the match to TRBD1 covers 10 bases. V shed 4 bases and J 2 bases; nucleotides not matched to a gene: 5. Germline CDR1 MNHEY, CDR2 SMNVEV (reference sequence). The CDR3 runs to 16 residues. The CDR3 protein is CASSSIGTGGNQPQHF. CDR3 coding DNA: TGTGCCAGCAGTTCCATTGGGACAGGGGGCAATCAGCCCCAGCATTTT.

The rearrangement joins TRBV11-2 to TRBJ1-4; 7 bases map to TRBD1. Germline V gives CDR1 SGHAT, CDR2 FQNNGV. With V trimmed by 5 bases and J by 13 bases, 13 bases remained unmatched. There are 14 residues in the CDR3. The CDR3 here is CASSPLRGPVRLFF. In DNA form, the CDR3 reads TGTGCCAGCAGCCCGTTGAGGGGGCCGGTTAGACTGTTTTTT.

This clone turned up a few times. Other DNA sequences in this specimen translate into the identical CDR3. This sequence joins TRBV13 and TRBJ1-5, with D hard to call. The CDR3 spans 14 residues. CDR1 PRHDT and CDR2 FYEKMQ come from the germline V gene (reference sequence). Trimming stripped 0 bases from V and 7 bases from J, with 10 bases between. CDR3 residues: CASSLGLGRQPQHF. The DNA for the CDR3 is TGTGCCAGCAGCTTAGGCCTTGGGAGACAGCCCCAGCATTTT.

This chain connects TRBV30 to TRBJ2-5, with D perhaps TRBD2 (6 bases). Trimming took 0 bases from V and 9 from J, leaving 17 bases between them. Germline-derived CDR1 and CDR2 are GTSNPN and SVGIG (reference sequence). The length of the CDR3 is 14 residues. This CDR3 reads CAWSVAAGLTAQYF. CDR3 DNA: TGTGCCTGGAGTGTAGCCGCGGGGCTCACGGCCCAGTACTTC. Full variable domain (remainder filled in from reference TRBV30 and TRBJ2-5): SQTIHQWPATLVQPVGSPLSLECTVEGTSNPNLYWYRQAAGRGLQLLFYSVGIGQISSEVPQNLSASRPQDRQFILSSKKLLLSDSGFYLCAWSVAAGLTAQYFGPGTRLLVL.

The rearrangement uses TRBV7-2 and TRBJ2-7; 7 positions agree with TRBD2. J was trimmed by 6 bases and V by 5 bases; bases with no gene match: 4. CDR1 and CDR2 from the germline V gene are SGHTA and FQGNSA. This CDR3 spans 12 amino acids. The CDR3 DNA is TGTGCCAGCAGCCGAGGGACTACCGAGCAGTACTTC. Translation gives CASSRGTTEQYF.